This entry is about one T cell receptor beta chain. The sample comes from a study of OX40 agonist ivuxolimab in advanced cancers. Trimming took 4 bases from V and 8 from J, leaving 18 bases between them. Per the germline V gene, CDR1 is SGHKS and CDR2 is YYEKEE (reference sequence). This CDR3 is built from 14 residues. Here immunoSEQ multiplex PCR was the method, and the copy in TCRdb shows in-frame clones only, minus some. The sample consists of tens of thousands of clones, 65% to 75% of them appearing once. This material consisted of CD4+ or CD8+ T cells sorted from blood, taken in a trial of the OX40 agonist ivuxolimab. The chain carries TRBV5-5 and TRBJ1-2; tentative D call: TRBD1 (6 bases). This clonotype was sampled from an adult with an advanced solid tumor such as melanoma, head and neck, liver or kidney cancer. As DNA, the CDR3 is TGTGCCAGCAGCCAATCTCAGGGGCGCGTCGGCTACACCTTC. Translating it yields CASSQSQGRVGYTF.